A selection of T cell receptor beta chains follows, all from one sample in a study of blood T cell dynamics during melanoma immunotherapy. Some clones are missing from TCRdb's copy, which holds only in-frame ones; the method was immunoSEQ multiplex PCR. The table has 15,000 or so clones, approximately 94% seen once; the top ten hold about 0.21%. Material: effector memory CD8+ T cells from blood, obtained from a patient treated with checkpoint blockade. These receptors all come from a human donor with melanoma. Both conserved end residues are part of each CDR3. The D gene is left open where the match is weak. Rows give clone size only sometimes, using once, few, many, or a class for an expanded clone.

-,-,TRBJ2-5,TRBV7-9,CASKLVLSEPQYF,TGTGCCAGCAAATTGGTCCTGTCGGAGCCCCAGTACTTC
-,-,TRBJ2-5,TRBV21-1,CASYSKGSSGRTTQYF,TGTGCCAGCTATTCTAAGGGGTCTAGCGGGAGAACGACCCAGTACTTC
TRBD2,-,TRBJ2-1,TRBV27,CASSLLAENEQFF,TGTGCCAGCAGCCTACTAGCGGAAAATGAGCAGTTCTTC
-,-,TRBJ1-2,TRBV10-3,CAISESGVDYGYTF,TGTGCCATCAGTGAGTCGGGGGTAGACTATGGCTACACCTTC
-,-,TRBJ2-5,TRBV29-1,CSVGVGGETQYF,TGCAGCGTTGGTGTGGGCGGGGAGACCCAGTACTTC
-,-,TRBJ2-2,TRBV27,CASTFSGTGELFF,TGTGCCAGCACCTTCAGCGGGACCGGGGAGCTGTTTTTT
TRBD2,-,TRBJ2-3,TRBV13,CASSFSAGRATDTQYF,TGTGCCAGCAGCTTTTCAGCGGGAAGGGCGACAGATACGCAGTATTTT
TRBD2,once,TRBJ2-7,TRBV6-5,CASRTGLLYEQYF,TGTGCCAGCAGGACGGGACTACTCTACGAGCAGTACTTC
-,few,TRBJ2-7,TRBV4-1,CASSWTLSYEQYF,TGCGCCAGCAGTTGGACCCTCTCCTACGAGCAGTACTTC
TRBD1,-,TRBJ2-1,TRBV7-6,CASSSHRGKYNEQFF,TGTGCCAGCAGCTCACACAGGGGGAAGTACAATGAGCAGTTCTTC
TRBD1,once,TRBJ2-5,TRBV5-1,CASSSSVGTGETQYF,TGCGCCAGCAGCTCCTCGGTGGGGACAGGGGAGACCCAGTACTTC
-,-,TRBJ1-1,TRBV28,CASSNVGYGAFF,TGTGCCAGCAGTAACGTCGGTTACGGAGCTTTCTTT
TRBD2,-,TRBJ2-7,TRBV27,CASSFILAGGPYEQYF,TGTGCCAGCAGTTTCATCCTAGCGGGAGGGCCCTACGAGCAGTACTTC
-,-,TRBJ1-5,TRBV5-1,CASSLEGYQPQHF,TGCGCCAGCAGCTTAGAGGGTTACCAGCCCCAGCATTTT
-,-,TRBJ1-1,TRBV11-2,CASSYGAGVPNTEAFF,TGTGCCAGCAGCTACGGGGCAGGGGTACCGAACACTGAAGCTTTCTTT
TRBD1,-,TRBJ2-3,TRBV13,CASSSVRGTQYF,TGTGCCAGCAGCTCGGTCAGGGGGACGCAGTATTTT
-,-,TRBJ2-1,TRBV7-9,CASSLPDPLPYNEQFF,TGTGCCAGCAGCTTACCGGACCCACTGCCCTACAATGAGCAGTTCTTC
-,-,TRBJ2-3,TRBV7-9,CASSLDSTPPDTQYF,TGTGCCAGCAGCTTAGACTCTACCCCCCCAGATACGCAGTATTTT